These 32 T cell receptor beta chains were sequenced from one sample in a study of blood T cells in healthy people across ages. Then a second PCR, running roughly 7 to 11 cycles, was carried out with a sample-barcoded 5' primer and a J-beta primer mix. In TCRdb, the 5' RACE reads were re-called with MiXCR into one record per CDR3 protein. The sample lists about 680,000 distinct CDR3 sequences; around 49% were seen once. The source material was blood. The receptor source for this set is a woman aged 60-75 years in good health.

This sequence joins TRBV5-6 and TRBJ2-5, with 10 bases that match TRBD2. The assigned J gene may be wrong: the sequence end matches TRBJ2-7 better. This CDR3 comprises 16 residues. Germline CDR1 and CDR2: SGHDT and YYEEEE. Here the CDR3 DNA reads TGTGCCAGCAGCCCTACCGGACTAGCGGAACGATACGAGCAGTACTTC. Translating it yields CASSPTGLAERYEQYF.

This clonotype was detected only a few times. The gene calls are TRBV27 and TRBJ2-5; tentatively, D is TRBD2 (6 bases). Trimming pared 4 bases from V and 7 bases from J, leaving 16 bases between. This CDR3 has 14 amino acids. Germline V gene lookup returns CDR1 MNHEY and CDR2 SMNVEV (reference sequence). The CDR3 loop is CASSSYRESATQYF. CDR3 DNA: TGTGCCAGCAGTTCATACCGGGAGTCGGCGACCCAGTACTTC.

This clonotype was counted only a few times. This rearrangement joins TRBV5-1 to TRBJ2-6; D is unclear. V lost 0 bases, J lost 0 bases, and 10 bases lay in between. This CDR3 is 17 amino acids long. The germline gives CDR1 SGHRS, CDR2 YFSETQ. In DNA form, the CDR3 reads TGCGCCAGCAGCTTGGACGGCTGGTCCTCTGGGGCCAACGTCCTGACTTTC. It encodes CASSLDGWSSGANVLTF.

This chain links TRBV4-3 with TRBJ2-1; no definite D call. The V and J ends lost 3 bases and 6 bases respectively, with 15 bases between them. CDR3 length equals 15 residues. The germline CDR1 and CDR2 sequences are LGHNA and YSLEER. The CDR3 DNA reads TGCGCCAGCAGCCAGGTAGCTACCCTAGGCAATGAGCAGTTCTTC. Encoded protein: CASSQVATLGNEQFF.

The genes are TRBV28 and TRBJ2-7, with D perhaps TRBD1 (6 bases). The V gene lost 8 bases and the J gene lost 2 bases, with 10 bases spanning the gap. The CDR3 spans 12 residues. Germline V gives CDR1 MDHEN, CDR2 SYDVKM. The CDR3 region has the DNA TGTGCCAGCCCTGGACAGCCCTACGAGCAGTACTTC. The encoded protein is CASPGQPYEQYF.

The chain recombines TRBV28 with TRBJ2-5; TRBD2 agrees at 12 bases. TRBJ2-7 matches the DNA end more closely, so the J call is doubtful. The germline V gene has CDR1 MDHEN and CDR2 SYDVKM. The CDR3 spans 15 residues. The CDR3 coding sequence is TGTGCCAGCAGTCCGGCGACTAGCGGGAGTAACGAGCAGTACTTC. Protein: CASSPATSGSNEQYF.

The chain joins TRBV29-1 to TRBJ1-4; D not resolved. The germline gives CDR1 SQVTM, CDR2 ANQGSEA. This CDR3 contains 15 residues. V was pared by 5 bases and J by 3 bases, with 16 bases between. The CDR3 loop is CSVLRQSSPNEKLFF. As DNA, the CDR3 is TGCAGCGTTCTGCGGCAGAGTTCCCCTAATGAAAAACTGTTTTTT.

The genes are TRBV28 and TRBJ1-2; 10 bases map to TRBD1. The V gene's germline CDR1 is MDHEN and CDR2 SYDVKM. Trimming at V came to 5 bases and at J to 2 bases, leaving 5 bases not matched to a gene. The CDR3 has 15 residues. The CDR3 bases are TGTGCCAGCAGTGACCCGGGACAGGGGAACTATGGCTACACCTTC. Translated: CASSDPGQGNYGYTF.

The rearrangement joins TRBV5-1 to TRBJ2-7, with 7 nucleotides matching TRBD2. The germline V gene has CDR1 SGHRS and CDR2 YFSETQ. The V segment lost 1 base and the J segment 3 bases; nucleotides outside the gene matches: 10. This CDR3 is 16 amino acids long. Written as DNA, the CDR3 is TGCGCCAGCAGCTTGCGCCCTAGCGGAGTGGACTACGAGCAGTACTTC. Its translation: CASSLRPSGVDYEQYF.

This chain's CDR3 is CSARGTSSGANVLTF. The CDR3 coding sequence is TGCAGTGCTAGAGGGACAAGCTCTGGGGCCAACGTCCTGACTTTC. The V gene is TRBV20-1, the J gene TRBJ2-6, with D perhaps matching TRBD1 (5 bases). Germline V lookup: CDR1 DFQATT, CDR2 SNEGSKA (reference sequence). V was shortened by 1 base and J by 0 bases, with 7 bases between the two germline ends. This CDR3 contains 15 residues.

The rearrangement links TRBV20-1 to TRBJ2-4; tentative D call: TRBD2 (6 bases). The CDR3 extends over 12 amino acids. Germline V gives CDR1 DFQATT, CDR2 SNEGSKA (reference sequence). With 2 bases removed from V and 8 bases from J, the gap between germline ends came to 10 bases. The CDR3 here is CSARSCGDIQYF. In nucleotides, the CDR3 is TGCAGTGCTAGATCCTGCGGGGACATTCAGTACTTC.

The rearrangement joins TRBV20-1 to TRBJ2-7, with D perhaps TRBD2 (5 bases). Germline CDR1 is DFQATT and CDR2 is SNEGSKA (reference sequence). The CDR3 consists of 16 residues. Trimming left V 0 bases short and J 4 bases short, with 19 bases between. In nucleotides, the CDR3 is TGCAGTGCTAGAGAGGTTCGGGGTGGAAGACCGTACGAGCAGTACTTC. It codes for CSAREVRGGRPYEQYF.

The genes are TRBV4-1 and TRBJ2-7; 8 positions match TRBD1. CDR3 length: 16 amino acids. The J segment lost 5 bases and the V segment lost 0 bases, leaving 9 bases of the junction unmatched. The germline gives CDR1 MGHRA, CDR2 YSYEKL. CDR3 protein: CASSQDFRTGFNEQYF. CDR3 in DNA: TGCGCCAGCAGCCAAGATTTCCGGACAGGGTTCAACGAGCAGTACTTC.

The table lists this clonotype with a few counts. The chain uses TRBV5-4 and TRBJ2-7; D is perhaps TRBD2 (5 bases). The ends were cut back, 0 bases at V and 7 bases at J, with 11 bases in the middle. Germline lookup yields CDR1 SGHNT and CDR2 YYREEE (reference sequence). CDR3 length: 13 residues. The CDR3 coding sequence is TGTGCCAGCAGCTTGGGGGAGTTCGGAGAGCAGTACTTC. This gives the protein CASSLGEFGEQYF.

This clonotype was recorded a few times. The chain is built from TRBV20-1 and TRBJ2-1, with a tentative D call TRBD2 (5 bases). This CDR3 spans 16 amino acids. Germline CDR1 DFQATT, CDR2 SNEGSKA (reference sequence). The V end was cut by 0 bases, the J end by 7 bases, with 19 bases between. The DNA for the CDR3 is TGCAGTGCTAGAGACCCAAGCGGTGGAGCTGTTAATGAGCAGTTCTTC. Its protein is CSARDPSGGAVNEQFF.

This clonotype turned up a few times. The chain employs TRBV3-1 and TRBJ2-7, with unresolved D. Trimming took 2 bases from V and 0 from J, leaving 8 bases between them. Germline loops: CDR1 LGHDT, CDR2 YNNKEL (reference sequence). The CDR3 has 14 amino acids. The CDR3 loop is CASSQRYSSYEQYF. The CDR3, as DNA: TGTGCCAGCAGCCAACGCTACTCCTCCTACGAGCAGTACTTC.

The CDR3 coding sequence is TGCGCCAGCAGCCAAGTTTACGGCGGGAGTGCGTTGCAGTACTTC. Translating gives CASSQVYGGSALQYF. The chain combines TRBV4-3 with TRBJ2-7; the match to TRBD2 covers 7 bases. The CDR3 consists of 15 residues. CDR1 and CDR2 (germline): LGHNA, YSLEER. J gave up 9 bases and V 1 base, and 12 bases lay outside the gene matches.

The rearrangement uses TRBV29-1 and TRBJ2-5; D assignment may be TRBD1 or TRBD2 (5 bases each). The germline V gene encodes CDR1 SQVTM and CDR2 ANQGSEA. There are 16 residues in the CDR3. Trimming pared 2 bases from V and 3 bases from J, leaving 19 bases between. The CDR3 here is CSVERWGLGAEETQYF. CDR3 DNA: TGCAGCGTTGAACGGTGGGGGTTAGGGGCTGAAGAGACCCAGTACTTC.

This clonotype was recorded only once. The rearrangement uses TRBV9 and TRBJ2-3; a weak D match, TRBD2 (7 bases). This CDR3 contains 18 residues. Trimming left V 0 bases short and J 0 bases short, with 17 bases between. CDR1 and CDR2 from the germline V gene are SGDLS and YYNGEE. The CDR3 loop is CASSVEGQISGSTDTQYF. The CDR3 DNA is TGTGCCAGCAGCGTAGAAGGACAGATTAGCGGGAGCACAGATACGCAGTATTTT.

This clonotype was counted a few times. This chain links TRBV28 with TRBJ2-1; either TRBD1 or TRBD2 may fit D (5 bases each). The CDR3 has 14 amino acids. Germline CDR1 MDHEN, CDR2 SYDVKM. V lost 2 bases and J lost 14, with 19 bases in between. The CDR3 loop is CASSLVGGVPKEFF. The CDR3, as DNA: TGTGCCAGCAGTTTAGTTGGGGGAGTCCCTAAGGAGTTCTTC.

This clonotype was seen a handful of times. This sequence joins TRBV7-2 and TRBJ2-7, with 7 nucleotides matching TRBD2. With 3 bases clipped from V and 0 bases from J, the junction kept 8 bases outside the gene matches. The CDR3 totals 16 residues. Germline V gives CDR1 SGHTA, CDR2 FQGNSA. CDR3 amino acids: CASSFPLAGLSYEQYF. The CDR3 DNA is TGTGCCAGCAGCTTTCCTTTAGCGGGCCTCTCCTACGAGCAGTACTTC.

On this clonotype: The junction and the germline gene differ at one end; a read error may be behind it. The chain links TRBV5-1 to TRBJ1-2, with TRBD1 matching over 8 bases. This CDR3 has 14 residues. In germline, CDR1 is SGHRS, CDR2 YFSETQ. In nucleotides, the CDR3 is TGCGCCGGCAGCCTGACAGGGGAAAACTATGGCTACACCTTC. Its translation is CAGSLTGENYGYTF.

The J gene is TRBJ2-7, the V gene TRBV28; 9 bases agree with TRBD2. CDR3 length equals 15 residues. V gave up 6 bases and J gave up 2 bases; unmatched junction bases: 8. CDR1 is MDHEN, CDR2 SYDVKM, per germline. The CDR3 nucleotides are TGTGCCAGCAGCCTCAGCGGGGGGCCCCCCTACGAGCAGTACTTC. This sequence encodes CASSLSGGPPYEQYF.

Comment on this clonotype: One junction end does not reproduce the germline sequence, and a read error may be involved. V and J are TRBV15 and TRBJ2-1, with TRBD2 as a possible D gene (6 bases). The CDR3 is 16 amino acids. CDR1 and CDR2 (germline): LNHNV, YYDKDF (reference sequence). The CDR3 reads CATSSFGTSVYKEQFF. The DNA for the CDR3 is TGTGCCACCAGCAGTTTCGGGACTTCGGTCTACAAGGAGCAGTTCTTC.

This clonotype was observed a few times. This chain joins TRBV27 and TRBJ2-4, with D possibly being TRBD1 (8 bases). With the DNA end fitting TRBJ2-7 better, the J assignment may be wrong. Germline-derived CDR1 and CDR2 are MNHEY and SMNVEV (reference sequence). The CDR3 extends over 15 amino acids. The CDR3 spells CASRLYQDREGEQYF. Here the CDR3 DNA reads TGTGCCAGCAGATTGTATCAGGACAGGGAGGGCGAGCAGTACTTC.

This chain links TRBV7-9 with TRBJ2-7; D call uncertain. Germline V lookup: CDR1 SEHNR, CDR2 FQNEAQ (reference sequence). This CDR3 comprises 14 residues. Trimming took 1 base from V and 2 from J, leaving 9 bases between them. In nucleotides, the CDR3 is TGTGCCAGCAGCTTAGGTTTGGTGGCCTACGAGCAGTACTTC. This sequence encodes CASSLGLVAYEQYF. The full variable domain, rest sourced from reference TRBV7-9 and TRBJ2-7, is DTGVSQNPRHKITKRGQNVTFRCDPISEHNRLYWYRQTLGQGPEFLTYFQNEAQLEKSRLLSDRFSAERPKGSFSTLEIQRTEQGDSAMYLCASSLGLVAYEQYFGPGTRLTVT.

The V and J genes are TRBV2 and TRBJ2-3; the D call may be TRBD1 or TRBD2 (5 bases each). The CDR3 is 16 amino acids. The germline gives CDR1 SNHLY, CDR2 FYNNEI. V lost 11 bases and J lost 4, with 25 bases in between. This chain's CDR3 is CASSRALAGTADTQYF. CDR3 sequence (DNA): TGTGCCTCCTCAAGGGCCCTAGCAGGGACGGCAGATACGCAGTATTTT.

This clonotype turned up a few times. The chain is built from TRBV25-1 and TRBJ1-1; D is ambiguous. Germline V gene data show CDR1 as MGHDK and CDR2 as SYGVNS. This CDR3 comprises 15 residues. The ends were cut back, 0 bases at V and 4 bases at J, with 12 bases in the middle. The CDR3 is CASSEYDSGTTEAFF. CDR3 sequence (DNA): TGTGCCAGCAGTGAATACGACTCGGGAACCACTGAAGCTTTCTTT.

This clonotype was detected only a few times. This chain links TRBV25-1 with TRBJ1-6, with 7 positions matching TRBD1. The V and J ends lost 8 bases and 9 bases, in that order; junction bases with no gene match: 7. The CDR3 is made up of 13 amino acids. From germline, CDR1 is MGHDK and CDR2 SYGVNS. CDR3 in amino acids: CASQGQAISPLHF. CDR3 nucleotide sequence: TGTGCCAGCCAAGGACAGGCTATTTCACCCCTCCACTTT.

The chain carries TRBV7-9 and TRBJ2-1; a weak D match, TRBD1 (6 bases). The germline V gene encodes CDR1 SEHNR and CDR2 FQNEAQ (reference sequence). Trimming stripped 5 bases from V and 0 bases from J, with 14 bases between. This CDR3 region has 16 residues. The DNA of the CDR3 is TGTGCCAGCAGCCCCCCCAGGGGTAGCTCCTACAATGAGCAGTTCTTC. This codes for CASSPPRGSSYNEQFF.

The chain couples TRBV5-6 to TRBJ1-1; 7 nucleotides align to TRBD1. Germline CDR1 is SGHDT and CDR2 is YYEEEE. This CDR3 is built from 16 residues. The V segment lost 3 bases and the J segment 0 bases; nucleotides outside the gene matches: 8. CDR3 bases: TGTGCCAGCAGCTCCCTGGGACAGAAGATGAACACTGAAGCTTTCTTT. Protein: CASSSLGQKMNTEAFF.

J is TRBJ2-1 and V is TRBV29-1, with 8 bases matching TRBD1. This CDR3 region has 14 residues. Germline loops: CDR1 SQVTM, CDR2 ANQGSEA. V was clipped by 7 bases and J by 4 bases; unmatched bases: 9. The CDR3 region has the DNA TGCAGCGCTGTCCGGGACAGGTCTTACAATGAGCAGTTCTTC. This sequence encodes CSAVRDRSYNEQFF.